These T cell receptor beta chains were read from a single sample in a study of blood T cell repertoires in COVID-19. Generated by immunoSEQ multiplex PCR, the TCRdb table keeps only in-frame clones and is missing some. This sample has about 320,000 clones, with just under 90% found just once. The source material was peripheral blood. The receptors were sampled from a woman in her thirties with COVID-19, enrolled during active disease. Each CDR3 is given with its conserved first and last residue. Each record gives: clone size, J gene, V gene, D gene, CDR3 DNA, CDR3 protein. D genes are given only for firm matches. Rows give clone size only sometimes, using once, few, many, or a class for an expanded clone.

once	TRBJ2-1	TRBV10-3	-	TGTGCCATCAGTGAAGTGGCGGGACAGTTCGGGAACAATGAGCAGTTCTTC	CAISEVAGQFGNNEQFF
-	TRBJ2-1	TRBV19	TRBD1	TGTGCCAGTAGTATTAACAGGGGGATCTCCTACAATGAGCAGTTCTTC	CASSINRGISYNEQFF
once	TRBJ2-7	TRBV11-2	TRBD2	TGTGCCAGCAGCTTAGGTCTAGCGGGACCCTACGAGCAGTACTTC	CASSLGLAGPYEQYF
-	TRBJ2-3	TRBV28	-	TGTGCCAGCAGTTCGTTCACAGATACGCAGTATTTT	CASSSFTDTQYF
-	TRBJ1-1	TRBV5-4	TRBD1	TGTGCCAGCTCCTACAGGGGGAACACTGAAGCTTTCTTT	CASSYRGNTEAFF
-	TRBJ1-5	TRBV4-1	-	TGCGCCAGCAGTTATACAGGGCATCAGCCCCAGCATTTT	CASSYTGHQPQHF
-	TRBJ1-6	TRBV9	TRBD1	TGTGCCAGCAGCCCCGCGGGACAGTCCTATAATTCACCCCTCCACTTT	CASSPAGQSYNSPLHF
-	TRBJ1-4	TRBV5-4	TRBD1	TGTGCCAGCAGCCTGGACAGGGTGGATGAAAAACTGTTTTTT	CASSLDRVDEKLFF
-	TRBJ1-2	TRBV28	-	TGTGCCAGCAGTACCATGACCTCCAGGCCTGGCTACACCTTC	CASSTMTSRPGYTF
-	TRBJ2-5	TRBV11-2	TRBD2	TGTGCCAGCAGCTTAGCAGGGCTAGCGGGAGGGGAGACCCAGTACTTC	CASSLAGLAGGETQYF
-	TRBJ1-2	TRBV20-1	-	TGCAGTGCCCGTATCCGGGGTGGCTACACCTTC	CSARIRGGYTF
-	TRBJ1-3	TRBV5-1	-	TGCGCCAGCAGCTTGGCAGGGTACGGAAACACCATATATTTT	CASSLAGYGNTIYF
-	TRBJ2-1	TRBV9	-	TGTGCCAGCAGCTACAGAGTCGGCAATGAGCAGTTCTTC	CASSYRVGNEQFF
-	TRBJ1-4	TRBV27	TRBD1	TGTGCCAGCAGCTTTAGGACAGGCCGGGGGGAAAAACTGTTTTTT	CASSFRTGRGEKLFF
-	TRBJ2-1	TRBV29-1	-	TGCAGCGTTGAAAGTTTTCAGATAAGCTCCTACAATGAGCAGTTCTTC	CSVESFQISSYNEQFF
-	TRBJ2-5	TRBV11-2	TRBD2	TGTGCCAGCAGCCTCTTCTACCTGGCTAGCGGGGGGGCCGGGACCCAGTACTTC	CASSLFYLASGGAGTQYF
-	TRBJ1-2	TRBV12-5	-	TGTGCTAGTGGTTCTGACAGGCTTTGGGGAGGCTACACCTTC	CASGSDRLWGGYTF
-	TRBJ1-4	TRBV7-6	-	TGTGCCAGCAGCTTAACCCCACAGGGAGGGGAAAAACTGTTTTTT	CASSLTPQGGEKLFF
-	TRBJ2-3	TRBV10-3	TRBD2	TGTGCCATCAGTGAGTGGGGACTAGAGAGCACAGATACGCAGTATTTT	CAISEWGLESTDTQYF
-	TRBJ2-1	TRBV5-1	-	TGCGCCAGCAGCTTGTCAGGTAACGACAATGAGCAGTTCTTC	CASSLSGNDNEQFF
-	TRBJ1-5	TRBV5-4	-	TGTGCCAGCAGCTCTGACAGAAATCAGCCCCAGCATTTT	CASSSDRNQPQHF
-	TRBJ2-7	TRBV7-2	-	TGTGCCAGCAGCCCAGTCGCCTACGAGCAGTACTTC	CASSPVAYEQYF
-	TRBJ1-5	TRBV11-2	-	TGTGCCAGCAGCGCCAACAGGGATCAGCCCCAGCATTTT	CASSANRDQPQHF
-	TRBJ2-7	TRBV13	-	TGTGCCAGCAGCTCCGCGACGGGCTCCTACGAGCAGTACTTC	CASSSATGSYEQYF
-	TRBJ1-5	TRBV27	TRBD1	TGTGCCAGCAGTCCCCGGGACAGGGTCGGGCAGCCCCAGCATTTT	CASSPRDRVGQPQHF
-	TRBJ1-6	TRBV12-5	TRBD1	TGTGCTAGTGGTTTGGAAACAGGGGGCCGGTCACCCCTCCACTTT	CASGLETGGRSPLHF
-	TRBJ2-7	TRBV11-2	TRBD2	TGTGCCAGCAGCTTAAAGGGACTAGCATACGAGCAGTACTTC	CASSLKGLAYEQYF
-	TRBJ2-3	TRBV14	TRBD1	TGTGCCAGCAGCCAAGAGGCGGGCAGGGGGTTCACAGATACGCAGTATTTT	CASSQEAGRGFTDTQYF
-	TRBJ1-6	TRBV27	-	TGTGCCAGCAGTTTACTGAATTCACCCCTCCACTTT	CASSLLNSPLHF
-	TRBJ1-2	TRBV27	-	TGTGCCAGCAGTTCCTTCCTCCGGGAAAAAGGTGTCGGCTACACCTTC	CASSSFLREKGVGYTF
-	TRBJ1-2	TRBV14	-	TGTGCCAGCAGCCAACACCCCGGGACTCGAACGGGGGGCTACACCTTC	CASSQHPGTRTGGYTF
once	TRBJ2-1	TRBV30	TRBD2	TGTGCCTGGAGTGTAATCGGGGGGGCCGCCAATGAGCAGTTCTTC	CAWSVIGGAANEQFF
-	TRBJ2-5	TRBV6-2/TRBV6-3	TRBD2	TGTGCCAGCAGTTTAGCGGGGGGGCGACTAGAGACCCAGTACTTC	CASSLAGGRLETQYF
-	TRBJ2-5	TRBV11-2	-	TGTGCCAGCAGCTCAAGCTTCGGAGGGGAGACCCAGTACTTC	CASSSSFGGETQYF
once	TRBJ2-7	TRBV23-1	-	TGCGCCAGCAGTCACCCCGGGAAAAGGTCCTACGAGCAGTACTTC	CASSHPGKRSYEQYF
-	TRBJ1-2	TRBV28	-	TGTGCCAGCAGCGGAGGGGAGGCTGGGATTAACTATGGCTACACCTTC	CASSGGEAGINYGYTF
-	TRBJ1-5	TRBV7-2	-	TGTGCCAGCAGCCTCAAACAGGGCAATCAGCCCCAGCATTTT	CASSLKQGNQPQHF
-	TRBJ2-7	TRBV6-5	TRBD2	TGTGCCAGCAGTCTCCGGGGGGGCCCGAACGAGCAGTACTTC	CASSLRGGPNEQYF
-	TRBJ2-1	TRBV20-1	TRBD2	TGCAGTGCTAGTGTCCTAGAGCGGGGGGAAAGGGAGCAGTTCTTC	CSASVLERGEREQFF
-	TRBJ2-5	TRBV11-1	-	TGTGCCAGCAGCCCGAGAGGGACACCCCAAGAGACCCAGTACTTC	CASSPRGTPQETQYF
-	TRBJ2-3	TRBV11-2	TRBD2	TGTGCCAGCAGCTTACTAGCGGGGGGCACAGATACGCAGTATTTT	CASSLLAGGTDTQYF
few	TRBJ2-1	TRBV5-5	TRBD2	TGTGCCAGCAGCAGAGAAGGACTAGCGGGGGGCTTTGAGCAGTTCTTC	CASSREGLAGGFEQFF
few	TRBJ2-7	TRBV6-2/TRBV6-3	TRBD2	TGTGCCAGCAGCGGGACTAGCGGGGGCTACGAGCAGTACTTC	CASSGTSGGYEQYF
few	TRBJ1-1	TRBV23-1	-	TGCGCCAGCAGTTGTCTGGGACTCAACATGAACACTGAAGCTTTCTTT	CASSCLGLNMNTEAFF
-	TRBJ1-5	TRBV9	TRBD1	TGTGCCAGCAGCGTTCGACAGGGGGGAAATCAGCCCCAGCATTTT	CASSVRQGGNQPQHF
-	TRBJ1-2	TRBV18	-	TGTGCCAGCTCACCGGGAGGAGCTAACTATGGCTACACCTTC	CASSPGGANYGYTF
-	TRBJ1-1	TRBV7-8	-	TGTGCCAGCAGCTTGGGGGGAACGAACACTGAAGCTTTCTTT	CASSLGGTNTEAFF
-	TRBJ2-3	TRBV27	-	TGTGCCAGCAGTACGACTCTAGCGTTGGGCACAGATACGCAGTATTTT	CASSTTLALGTDTQYF
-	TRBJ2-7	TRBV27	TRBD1	TGTGCCAGCAGTCCCTCCTCGGGGACAGAATTTTACGAGCAGTACTTC	CASSPSSGTEFYEQYF
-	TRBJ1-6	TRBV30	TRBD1	TGTGCCTGGAGTGTAGACAGGGGGCGGAATTCACCCCTCCACTTT	CAWSVDRGRNSPLHF
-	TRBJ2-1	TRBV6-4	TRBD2	TGTGCCAGCAGTGAGATGGGACTAGCGGGTAGTGAGCAGTTCTTC	CASSEMGLAGSEQFF
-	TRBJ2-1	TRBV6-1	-	TGTGCCAGCAGTGTGAGGGTACGGGACTGGGGCTACAATGAGCAGTTCTTC	CASSVRVRDWGYNEQFF
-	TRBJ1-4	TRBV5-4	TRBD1	TGTGCCAGCAGCTTGAACAGGGGCTTAAATGAAAAACTGTTTTTT	CASSLNRGLNEKLFF
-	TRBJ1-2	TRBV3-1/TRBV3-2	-	TGTGCCAGCAGCCGATCAAGAGCCTTCTATGGCTACACCTTC	CASSRSRAFYGYTF
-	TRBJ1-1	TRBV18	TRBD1	TGTGCCAGCTCATCCGGACAGGGGCGCGTAGCTTTCTTT	CASSSGQGRVAFF
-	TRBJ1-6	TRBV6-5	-	TGTGCCAGCAGCGAGAGGGGGAAGGGATCACCCCTCCACTTT	CASSERGKGSPLHF
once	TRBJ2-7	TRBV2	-	TGTGCCAGCAGCGAGGGGGTATCCTACGAGCAGTACTTC	CASSEGVSYEQYF
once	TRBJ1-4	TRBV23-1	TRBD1	TGCGCCAGCAGTCAATCGAGTCGGACGGACAGGTTCTTGAGTGATGGTAATGAAAAACTGTTTTTT	CASSQSSRTDRFLSDGNEKLFF
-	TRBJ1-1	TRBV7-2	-	TGTGCCAGCAGCTTACAGGGTGGCAACACTGAAGCTTTCTTT	CASSLQGGNTEAFF
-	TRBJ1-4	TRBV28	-	TGTGCCAGCAGTCCCCGGGTAACTAATGAAAAACTGTTTTTT	CASSPRVTNEKLFF